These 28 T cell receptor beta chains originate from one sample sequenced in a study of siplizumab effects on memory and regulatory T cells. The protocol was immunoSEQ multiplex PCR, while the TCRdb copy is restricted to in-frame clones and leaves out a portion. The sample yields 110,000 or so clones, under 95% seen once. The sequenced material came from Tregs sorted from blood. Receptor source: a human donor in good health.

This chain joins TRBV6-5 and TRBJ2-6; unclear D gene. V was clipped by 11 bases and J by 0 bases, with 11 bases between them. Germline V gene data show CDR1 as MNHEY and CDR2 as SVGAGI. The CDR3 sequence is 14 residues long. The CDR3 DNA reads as TGTGCCGCGCAGCGCATCTCTGGGGCCAACGTCCTGACTTTC. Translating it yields CAAQRISGANVLTF.

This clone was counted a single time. CDR3 sequence: CASSYSGAGYGYTF. CDR3 bases: TGTGCCAGCAGTTATTCAGGCGCCGGCTATGGCTACACCTTC. V and J are TRBV6-5 and TRBJ1-2; D is unresolved. Trimming removed 3 bases at V and 4 bases at J, with 12 bases between. CDR1 and CDR2 (germline): MNHEY, SVGAGI. The CDR3 has 14 residues.

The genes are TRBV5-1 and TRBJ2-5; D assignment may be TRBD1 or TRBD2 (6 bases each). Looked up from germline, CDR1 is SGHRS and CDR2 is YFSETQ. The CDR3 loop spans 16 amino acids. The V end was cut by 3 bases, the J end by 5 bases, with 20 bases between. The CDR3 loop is CASSWAHPGAGETQYF. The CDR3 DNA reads TGCGCCAGCAGCTGGGCCCATCCGGGGGCGGGGGAGACCCAGTACTTC.

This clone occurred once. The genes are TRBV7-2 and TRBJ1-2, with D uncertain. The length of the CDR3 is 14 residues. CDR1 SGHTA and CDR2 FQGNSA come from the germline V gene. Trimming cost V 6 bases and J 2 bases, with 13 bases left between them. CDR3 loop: CASSFQSYNYGYTF. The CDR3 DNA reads TGTGCCAGCAGTTTTCAGTCATACAACTATGGCTACACCTTC.

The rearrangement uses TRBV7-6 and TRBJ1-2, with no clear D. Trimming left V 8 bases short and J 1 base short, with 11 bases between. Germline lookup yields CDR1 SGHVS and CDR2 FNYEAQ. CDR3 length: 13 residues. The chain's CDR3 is CASAPDVNYGYTF. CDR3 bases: TGTGCCAGCGCGCCAGATGTTAACTATGGCTACACCTTC.

The CDR3 coding sequence is TGTGCCAGCAGTGGAGGACTAGCGGGGGTTTCCTACGAGCAGTACTTC. Translation gives CASSGGLAGVSYEQYF. The chain has TRBV6-1 and TRBJ2-7, with 13 positions matching TRBD2. The CDR3 is 16 amino acids. In germline, CDR1 is MNHNS, CDR2 SASEGT. Losses at the gene ends were 4 bases for V and 1 base for J; bases not matched to a gene: 4.

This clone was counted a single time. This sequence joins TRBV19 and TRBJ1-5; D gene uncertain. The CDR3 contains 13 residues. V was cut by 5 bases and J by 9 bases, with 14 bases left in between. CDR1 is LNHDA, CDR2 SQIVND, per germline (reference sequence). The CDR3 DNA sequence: TGTGCCAGTAGTGGGAACTTGAAGGGGCCCCAGCATTTT. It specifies CASSGNLKGPQHF.

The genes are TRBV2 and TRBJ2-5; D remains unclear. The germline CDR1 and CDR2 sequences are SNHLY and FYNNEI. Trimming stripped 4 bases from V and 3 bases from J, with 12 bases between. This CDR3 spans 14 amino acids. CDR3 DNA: TGTGCCAGCAGTGCCCCCGGCAGCGAAGAGACCCAGTACTTC. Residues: CASSAPGSEETQYF.

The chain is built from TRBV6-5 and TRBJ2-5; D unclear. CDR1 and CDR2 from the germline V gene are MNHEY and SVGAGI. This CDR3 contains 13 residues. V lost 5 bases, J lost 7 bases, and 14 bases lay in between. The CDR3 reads CASSPHNTGTQYF. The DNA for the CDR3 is TGTGCCAGCAGTCCCCATAACACCGGGACCCAGTACTTC.

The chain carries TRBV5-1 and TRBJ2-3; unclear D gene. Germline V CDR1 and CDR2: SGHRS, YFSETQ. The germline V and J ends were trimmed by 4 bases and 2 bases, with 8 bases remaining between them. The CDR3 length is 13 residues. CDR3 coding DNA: TGCGCCAGCAGCCTAGGGATCACAGATACGCAGTATTTT. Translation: CASSLGITDTQYF. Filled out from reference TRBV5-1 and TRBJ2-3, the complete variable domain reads KAGVTQTPRYLIKTRGQQVTLSCSPISGHRSVSWYQQTPGQGLQFLFEYFSETQRNKGNFPGRFSGRQFSNSRSEMNVSTLELGDSALYLCASSLGITDTQYFGPGTRLTVL.

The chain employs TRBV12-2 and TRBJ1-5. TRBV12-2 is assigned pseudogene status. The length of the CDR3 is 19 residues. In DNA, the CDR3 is TGTGCAAGTCCCGCTGGGGGTATCCAGTCGGGGGGCTGTAATCAGCCCCAGCATTTT. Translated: CASPAGGIQSGGCNQPQHF.

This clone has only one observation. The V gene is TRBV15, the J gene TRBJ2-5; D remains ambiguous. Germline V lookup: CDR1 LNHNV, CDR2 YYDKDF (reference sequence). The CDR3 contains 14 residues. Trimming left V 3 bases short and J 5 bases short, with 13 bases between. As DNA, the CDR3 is TGTGCCACCAGCAGGTCAGGTGGGTGGGAGACCCAGTACTTC. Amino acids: CATSRSGGWETQYF. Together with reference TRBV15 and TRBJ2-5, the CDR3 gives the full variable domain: DAMVIQNPRYQVTQFGKPVTLSCSQTLNHNVMYWYQQKSSQAPKLLFHYYDKDFNNEADTPDNFQSRRPNTSFCFLDIRSPGLGDTAMYLCATSRSGGWETQYFGPGTRLLVL.

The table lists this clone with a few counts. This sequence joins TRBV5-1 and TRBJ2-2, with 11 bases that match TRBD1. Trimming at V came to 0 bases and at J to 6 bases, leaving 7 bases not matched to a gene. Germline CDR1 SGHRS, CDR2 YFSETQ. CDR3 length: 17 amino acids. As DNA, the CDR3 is TGCGCCAGCAGCTTGGCGGGACAGGGGGTGAGAGCCGGGGAGCTGTTTTTT. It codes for CASSLAGQGVRAGELFF.

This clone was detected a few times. In nucleotides, the CDR3 is TGTGCCACATCGGTAGGTCTAACGGAAGGCTACACCTTC. This translates into CATSVGLTEGYTF. This chain joins TRBV10-3 and TRBJ1-2; D unresolved. The germline V gene has CDR1 ENHRY and CDR2 SYGVKD. The CDR3 length is 13 residues. V dropped 10 bases and J dropped 8 bases, with 20 bases sitting between them.

The CDR3 DNA reads TGTGCCAGCAGCGATAGCGGGAGGAGGAGCACAGATACGCAGTATTTT. Amino acid sequence: CASSDSGRRSTDTQYF. The chain joins TRBV11-2 to TRBJ2-3, with 10 bases that match TRBD2. The trim removed 5 bases at V and 0 bases at J, leaving 5 bases unmatched. CDR1 and CDR2 (germline): SGHAT, FQNNGV. The CDR3 spans 16 residues.

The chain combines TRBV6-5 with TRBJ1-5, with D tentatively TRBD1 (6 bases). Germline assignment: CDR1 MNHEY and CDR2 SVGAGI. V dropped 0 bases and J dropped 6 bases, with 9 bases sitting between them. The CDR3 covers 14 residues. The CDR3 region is CASSYSGGGQPQHF. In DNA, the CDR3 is TGTGCCAGCAGTTACTCGGGGGGCGGTCAGCCCCAGCATTTT.

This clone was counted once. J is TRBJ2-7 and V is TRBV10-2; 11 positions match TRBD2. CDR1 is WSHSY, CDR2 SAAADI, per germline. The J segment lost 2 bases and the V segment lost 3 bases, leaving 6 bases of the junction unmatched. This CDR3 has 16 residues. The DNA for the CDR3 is TGCGCCAGCAGTGATTTCACTAGCGGGAGACCCTACGAGCAGTACTTC. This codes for CASSDFTSGRPYEQYF.

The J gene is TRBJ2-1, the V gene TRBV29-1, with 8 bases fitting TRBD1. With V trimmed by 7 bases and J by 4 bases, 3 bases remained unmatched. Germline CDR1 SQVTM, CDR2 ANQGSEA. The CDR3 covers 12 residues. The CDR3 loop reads CSGTGFYNEQFF. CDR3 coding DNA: TGCAGCGGGACAGGGTTTTACAATGAGCAGTTCTTC.

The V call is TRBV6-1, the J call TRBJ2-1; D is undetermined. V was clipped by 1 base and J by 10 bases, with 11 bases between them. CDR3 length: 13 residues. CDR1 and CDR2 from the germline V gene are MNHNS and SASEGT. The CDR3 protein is CASSEDLAEEQFF. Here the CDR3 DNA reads TGTGCCAGCAGTGAAGATCTGGCAGAGGAGCAGTTCTTC.

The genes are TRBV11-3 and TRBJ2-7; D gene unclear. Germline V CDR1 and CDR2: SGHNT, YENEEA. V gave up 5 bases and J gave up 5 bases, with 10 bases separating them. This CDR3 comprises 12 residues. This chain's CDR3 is CASSVKPHEQYF. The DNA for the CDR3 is TGTGCCAGCAGCGTAAAACCCCACGAGCAGTACTTC.

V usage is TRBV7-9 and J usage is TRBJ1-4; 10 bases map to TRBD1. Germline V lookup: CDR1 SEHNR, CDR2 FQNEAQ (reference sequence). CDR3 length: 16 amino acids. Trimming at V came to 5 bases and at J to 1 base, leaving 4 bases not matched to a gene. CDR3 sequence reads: CASSPGQGLTNEKLFF. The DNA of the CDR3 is TGTGCCAGCAGCCCGGGACAGGGGTTAACTAATGAAAAACTGTTTTTT.

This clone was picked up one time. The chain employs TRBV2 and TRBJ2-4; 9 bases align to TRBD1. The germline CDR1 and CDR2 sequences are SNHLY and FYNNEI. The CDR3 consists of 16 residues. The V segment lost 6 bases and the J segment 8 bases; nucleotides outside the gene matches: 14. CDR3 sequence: CASSDLPDRGFYIQYF. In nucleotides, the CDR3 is TGTGCCAGCAGCGACCTACCGGACAGGGGTTTCTACATTCAGTACTTC.

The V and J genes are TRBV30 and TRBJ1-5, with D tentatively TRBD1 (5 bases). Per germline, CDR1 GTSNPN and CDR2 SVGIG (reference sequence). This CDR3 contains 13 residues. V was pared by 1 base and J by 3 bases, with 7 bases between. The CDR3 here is CAWSGQPNQPQHF. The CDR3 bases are TGTGCCTGGAGTGGACAGCCCAATCAGCCCCAGCATTTT. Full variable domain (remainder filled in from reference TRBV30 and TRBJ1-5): SQTIHQWPATLVQPVGSPLSLECTVEGTSNPNLYWYRQAAGRGLQLLFYSVGIGQISSEVPQNLSASRPQDRQFILSSKKLLLSDSGFYLCAWSGQPNQPQHFGDGTRLSIL.

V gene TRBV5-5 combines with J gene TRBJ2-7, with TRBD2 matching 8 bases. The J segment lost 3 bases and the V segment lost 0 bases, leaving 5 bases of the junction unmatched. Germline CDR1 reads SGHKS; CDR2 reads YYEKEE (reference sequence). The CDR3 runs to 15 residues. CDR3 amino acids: CASSLAASGHYEQYF. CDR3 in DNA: TGTGCCAGCAGCTTGGCGGCTAGCGGGCACTACGAGCAGTACTTC. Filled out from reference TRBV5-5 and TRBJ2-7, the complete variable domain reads DAGVTQSPTHLIKTRGQQVTLRCSPISGHKSVSWYQQVLGQGPQFIFQYYEKEERGRGNFPDRFSARQFPNYSSELNVNALLLGDSALYLCASSLAASGHYEQYFGPGTRLTVT.

The CDR3 spells CASSAGTGGSYNEQFF. The CDR3 DNA sequence: TGTGCCAGCAGCGCCGGGACAGGGGGGTCCTACAATGAGCAGTTCTTC. The chain carries TRBV5-6 and TRBJ2-1, with 11 bases fitting TRBD1. The V gene's germline CDR1 is SGHDT and CDR2 YYEEEE. The V gene end was trimmed by 4 bases and the J gene end by 1 base; junction bases not matched to a gene: 4. This CDR3 is built from 16 residues.

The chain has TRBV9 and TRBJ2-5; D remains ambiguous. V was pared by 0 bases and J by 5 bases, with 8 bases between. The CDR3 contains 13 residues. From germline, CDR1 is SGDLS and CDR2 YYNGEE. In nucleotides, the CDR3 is TGTGCCAGCAGCGTAGTAGATCGGGAGACCCAGTACTTC. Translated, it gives CASSVVDRETQYF.

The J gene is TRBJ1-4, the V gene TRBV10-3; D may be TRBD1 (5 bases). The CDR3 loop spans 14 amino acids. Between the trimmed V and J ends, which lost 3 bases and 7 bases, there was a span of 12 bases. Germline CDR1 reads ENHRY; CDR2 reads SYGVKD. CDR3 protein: CAISEQGRGEKLFF. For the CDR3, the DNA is TGTGCCATCAGTGAACAAGGGAGGGGTGAAAAACTGTTTTTT.

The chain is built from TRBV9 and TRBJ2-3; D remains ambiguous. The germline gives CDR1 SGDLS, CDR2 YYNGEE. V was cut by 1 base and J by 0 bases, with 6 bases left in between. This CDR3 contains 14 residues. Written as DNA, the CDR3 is TGTGCCAGCAGCGTAAAATCCAGCACAGATACGCAGTATTTT. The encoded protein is CASSVKSSTDTQYF.